A single sample is the source of the 31 T cell receptor beta chains below, sequenced in a study of technical replicates of blood from a few donors listed by TCRdb under 2017. The receptor library was made with the immunoSEQ multiplex PCR assay. The table was pulled from immuneACCESS by TCRdb, which kept in-frame rearrangements only. Such tables lose some clones; where checked, under half of the loss comes from unresolved V genes, and the rest has no known cause. The sample table records roughly 70,000 clones; less than 98% of these occur just once. The top ten constitute under 0.3% of the sample. Source material: T cells isolated from PBMCs. These receptors all stem from a human donor in good health.

The genes are TRBV9 and TRBJ2-7; 7 bases map to TRBD2. CDR1 SGDLS and CDR2 YYNGEE come from the germline V gene. This CDR3 is built from 16 residues. V lost 3 bases and J lost 0; bases outside the gene matches: 9. In nucleotides, the CDR3 is TGTGCCAGCAGCGACAGATATGGCGGGAGCTCCTACGAGCAGTACTTC. It translates to CASSDRYGGSSYEQYF.

The CDR3 sequence: CASSLGLAGEADTQYF. The CDR3 nucleotides read TGTGCCAGCAGCTTGGGCCTAGCGGGAGAGGCGGATACGCAGTATTTT. This chain uses TRBV5-4 with TRBJ2-3; TRBD2 matches 10 bases. Germline values: CDR1 SGHNT, CDR2 YYREEE (reference sequence). Germline trimming cut 0 bases from V and 6 bases from J; bases unmatched to any gene: 7. The CDR3 is 16 residues long.

The chain carries TRBV29-1 and TRBJ2-1; D ambiguous. The CDR3 is made up of 11 amino acids. Germline values: CDR1 SQVTM, CDR2 ANQGSEA. Trimming cost V 2 bases and J 4 bases, with 3 bases left between them. The CDR3 DNA follows: TGCAGCGTTGAACAGTACAATGAGCAGTTCTTC. It is translated as CSVEQYNEQFF.

The chain couples TRBV30 to TRBJ2-7, with 9 bases aligning to TRBD2. Looked up from germline, CDR1 is GTSNPN and CDR2 is SVGIG (reference sequence). After removal of 1 base from V and 2 bases from J, the junction contained 6 bases not matched to a gene. The CDR3 extends over 15 amino acids. CDR3 coding DNA: TGTGCCTGGAGTGGTGGACTAGCGAAGACCTACGAGCAGTACTTC. Translated: CAWSGGLAKTYEQYF.

The chain joins TRBV5-6 to TRBJ2-1; 9 bases map to TRBD1. The germline CDR1 and CDR2 sequences are SGHDT and YYEEEE. The CDR3 length is 15 residues. V gave up 5 bases and J gave up 4 bases; unmatched junction bases: 7. CDR3 nucleotide sequence: TGTGCCAGCAGGTATGAGGGGACAGGGTACAATGAGCAGTTCTTC. Translating it yields CASRYEGTGYNEQFF.

The CDR3 loop reads CASSEAGTGVEQYF. CDR3 DNA sequence: TGTGCCAGCAGTGAAGCGGGGACAGGGGTCGAGCAGTACTTC. V gene TRBV6-1 combines with J gene TRBJ2-7; 10 bases match TRBD1. With 0 bases clipped from V and 6 bases from J, the junction kept 2 bases outside the gene matches. Germline V lookup: CDR1 MNHNS, CDR2 SASEGT. This CDR3 is 14 amino acids long.

CDR3 region: CASRPIAGGLYNEQFF. The CDR3 DNA reads as TGTGCCAGCAGACCCATAGCGGGAGGGCTATACAATGAGCAGTTCTTC. The J gene is TRBJ2-1, the V gene TRBV11-2; 11 bases fit TRBD2. The CDR3 length is 16 residues. V lost 6 bases and J lost 4; bases outside the gene matches: 8. Germline CDR1 reads SGHAT; CDR2 reads FQNNGV.

The chain is built from TRBV27 and TRBJ2-3; 7 positions agree with TRBD2. The CDR3 runs to 14 residues. The germline V gene has CDR1 MNHEY and CDR2 SMNVEV (reference sequence). Losses at the gene ends were 1 base for V and 5 bases for J; bases not matched to a gene: 3. CDR3 amino acids: CASSLLAGIDTQYF. The CDR3 region has the DNA TGTGCCAGCAGTTTATTAGCGGGTATAGATACGCAGTATTTT.

The CDR3 here is CAWSPLNNEQFF. The CDR3, as DNA: TGTGCCTGGAGTCCACTTAACAATGAGCAGTTCTTC. The V gene is TRBV30, the J gene TRBJ2-1; D not resolved. The V and J ends lost 2 bases and 5 bases respectively, with 7 bases between them. The CDR3 has 12 residues. The germline V gene encodes CDR1 GTSNPN and CDR2 SVGIG (reference sequence).

The CDR3 coding sequence is TGTGCCAGCAGCTTCGAGGCAGGGGCAGATACGCAGTATTTT. It encodes CASSFEAGADTQYF. The chain uses TRBV11-2 and TRBJ2-3; tentatively, D is TRBD1 (6 bases). Trimming pared 3 bases from V and 4 bases from J, leaving 11 bases between. CDR1 is SGHAT, CDR2 FQNNGV, per germline. The CDR3 contains 14 residues. Drawing the rest from reference TRBV11-2 and TRBJ2-3, the complete variable domain is EAGVAQSPRYKIIEKRQSVAFWCNPISGHATLYWYQQILGQGPKLLIQFQNNGVVDDSQLPKDRFSAERLKGVDSTLKIQPAKLEDSAVYLCASSFEAGADTQYFGPGTRLTVL.

The genes are TRBV9 and TRBJ2-3; unclear D gene. V gave up 0 bases and J gave up 4 bases, with 6 bases separating them. The length of the CDR3 is 13 residues. Looked up from germline, CDR1 is SGDLS and CDR2 is YYNGEE. CDR3 nucleotide sequence: TGTGCCAGCAGCGTAGGGAGTGCAGATACGCAGTATTTT. This codes for CASSVGSADTQYF.

This clone occurred once. The chain is built from TRBV7-2 and TRBJ2-5, with D tentatively TRBD1 (7 bases). Germline loops: CDR1 SGHTA, CDR2 FQGNSA. Trimming took off 4 bases at V and 5 bases at J, with 17 bases between the two ends. The CDR3 extends over 15 amino acids. This CDR3 reads CASSSYPQGGETQYF. In nucleotides, the CDR3 is TGTGCCAGCAGCTCATATCCTCAGGGGGGCGAGACCCAGTACTTC.

This rearrangement joins TRBV5-1 to TRBJ1-5; D ambiguous. Trimming removed 0 bases from V and 1 base from J, with 11 bases in between. Per the germline V gene, CDR1 is SGHRS and CDR2 is YFSETQ. CDR3 length: 16 amino acids. The chain's CDR3 is CASSLVASHSNQPQHF. The CDR3 DNA reads as TGCGCCAGCAGCTTGGTGGCAAGTCACAGCAATCAGCCCCAGCATTTT. The complete variable domain, with remaining parts taken from reference TRBV5-1 and TRBJ1-5, reads KAGVTQTPRYLIKTRGQQVTLSCSPISGHRSVSWYQQTPGQGLQFLFEYFSETQRNKGNFPGRFSGRQFSNSRSEMNVSTLELGDSALYLCASSLVASHSNQPQHFGDGTRLSIL.

V gene TRBV7-3 combines with J gene TRBJ1-5; maybe TRBD1 (5 bases). V was shortened by 3 bases and J by 5 bases, with 8 bases between the two germline ends. The V gene's germline CDR1 is SGHTA and CDR2 FQGTGA. The CDR3 runs to 13 residues. CDR3 nucleotides: TGTGCCAGCAGCTTGGGGGGATATCAGCCCCAGCATTTT. It translates to CASSLGGYQPQHF.

Here the CDR3 reads CASSPRGQGAYEQYF. CDR3 bases: TGTGCCAGCAGCCCACGGGGACAGGGGGCTTACGAGCAGTACTTC. V usage is TRBV13 and J usage is TRBJ2-7, with 12 bases that match TRBD1. The CDR3 covers 15 residues. The germline CDR1 and CDR2 sequences are PRHDT and FYEKMQ (reference sequence). Unmatched junction bases numbered 6, after V lost 5 bases and J lost 4 bases.

The rearrangement joins TRBV6-5 to TRBJ2-1, with D unclear. Germline V gene sequence: CDR1 MNHEY, CDR2 SVGAGI. Trimming took off 0 bases at V and 6 bases at J, with 6 bases between the two ends. CDR3 length: 13 amino acids. CDR3 region: CASSYSRVNEQFF. CDR3 sequence (DNA): TGTGCCAGCAGTTACTCGAGAGTCAATGAGCAGTTCTTC.

The chain carries TRBV5-4 and TRBJ2-7, with no clear D. CDR1 and CDR2 (germline): SGHNT, YYREEE (reference sequence). V was clipped by 4 bases and J by 0 bases, with 14 bases between them. This CDR3 has 15 amino acids. The CDR3 reads CASSLKQQSSYEQYF. In DNA form, the CDR3 reads TGTGCCAGCAGCCTAAAACAGCAGAGCTCCTACGAGCAGTACTTC.

The J gene is TRBJ2-2, the V gene TRBV9; D perhaps matches TRBD1 (5 bases). V was pared by 3 bases and J by 5 bases, with 5 bases between. The CDR3 is 12 amino acids. Germline values: CDR1 SGDLS, CDR2 YYNGEE. CDR3 region: CASSAGTGELFF. The CDR3 DNA reads as TGTGCCAGCAGCGCAGGGACCGGGGAGCTGTTTTTT.

V gene TRBV11-2 combines with J gene TRBJ1-1; 9 bases line up with TRBD1. The ends lost 5 bases at V and 0 bases at J; junction bases unmatched: 1. Germline V gene sequence: CDR1 SGHAT, CDR2 FQNNGV. This CDR3 has 14 amino acids. The CDR3 loop is CASSRDRVNTEAFF. The CDR3 bases are TGTGCCAGCAGCCGGGACAGGGTGAACACTGAAGCTTTCTTT.

The chain recombines TRBV19 with TRBJ2-2; no reliable D call. Trimming took off 0 bases at V and 1 base at J, with 3 bases between the two ends. The CDR3 sequence is 14 residues long. Germline CDR1 and CDR2: LNHDA and SQIVND (reference sequence). DNA for the CDR3: TGTGCCAGTAGTATAGACATGAACACCGGGGAGCTGTTTTTT. Protein sequence: CASSIDMNTGELFF.

In this sample, this clone turned up once. This CDR3 reads CASSLPLAEETQYF. The CDR3 DNA reads as TGTGCCAGCAGCTTGCCCCTAGCGGAGGAGACCCAGTACTTC. This chain connects TRBV5-4 to TRBJ2-5; 7 nucleotides line up with TRBD2. The CDR3 contains 14 residues. After removal of 1 base from V and 5 bases from J, the junction contained 5 bases not matched to a gene. In germline, CDR1 is SGHNT, CDR2 YYREEE (reference sequence).

This clone was detected only a few times. The genes are TRBV5-6 and TRBJ1-1; 11 bases map to TRBD1. CDR3 size: 17 residues. Germline assignment: CDR1 SGHDT and CDR2 YYEEEE. Trimming removed 4 bases from V and 0 bases from J; junction bases left unmatched: 8. The CDR3 here is CASSGTGGIEMNTEAFF. Here the CDR3 DNA reads TGTGCCAGCAGCGGGACAGGGGGAATAGAGATGAACACTGAAGCTTTCTTT.

The chain recombines TRBV2 with TRBJ2-5; no definite D call. In germline, CDR1 is SNHLY, CDR2 FYNNEI. This CDR3 comprises 11 residues. Trimming took off 6 bases at V and 1 base at J, with 3 bases between the two ends. The CDR3 loop reads CASSFQETQYF. The CDR3 coding sequence is TGTGCCAGCAGCTTCCAAGAGACCCAGTACTTC.

The chain links TRBV6-5 to TRBJ1-1; no definite D call. Trimming cost V 5 bases and J 2 bases, with 9 bases left between them. CDR1 is MNHEY and CDR2 is SVGAGI in the germline V gene. This CDR3 contains 13 residues. The DNA of the CDR3 is TGTGCCAGCAGTCAACGACATAACACTGAAGCTTTCTTT. Its translation is CASSQRHNTEAFF.

Concerning this clone itself: Additional DNA sequences in this sample encode the identical CDR3. The chain uses TRBV5-1 and TRBJ2-3; D unclear. CDR1 is SGHRS, CDR2 YFSETQ, per germline. V lost 1 base and J lost 0, with 3 bases in between. The CDR3 sequence is 13 residues long. The CDR3 DNA reads TGCGCCAGCAGCTTGCAAAGCACAGATACGCAGTATTTT. Its translation is CASSLQSTDTQYF.

This chain connects TRBV7-3 to TRBJ2-7; D possibly corresponds to TRBD2 (6 bases). The CDR3 is 16 amino acids. V lost 0 bases and J 2 bases, leaving 14 bases between the germline ends. The germline V gene encodes CDR1 SGHTA and CDR2 FQGTGA. The CDR3 sequence: CASSLTPGTAAYEQYF. CDR3 DNA sequence: TGTGCCAGCAGCTTAACACCCGGGACTGCTGCCTACGAGCAGTACTTC.

This chain links TRBV27 with TRBJ2-3, with 14 bases that match TRBD2. The CDR3 extends over 15 amino acids. The junction had 6 bases not matched to a gene; V was cut back by 10 bases and J by 3 bases. Germline CDR1 is MNHEY and CDR2 is SMNVEV (reference sequence). The CDR3 DNA is TGTGCCACCACGGGACTAGCGGGAGTTACAGATACGCAGTATTTT. It specifies CATTGLAGVTDTQYF.

The J gene is TRBJ2-7, the V gene TRBV5-6, with 10 bases aligning to TRBD1. The CDR3 has 12 residues. Germline CDR1 is SGHDT and CDR2 is YYEEEE. V shed 10 bases and J 4 bases; nucleotides not matched to a gene: 5. For the CDR3, the DNA is TGTGCCTCACGGGGACAGGGGTACGAGCAGTACTTC. This codes for CASRGQGYEQYF.

This chain uses TRBV29-1 with TRBJ1-2; 7 positions match TRBD1. The CDR3 consists of 13 residues. Per the germline V gene, CDR1 is SQVTM and CDR2 is ANQGSEA. Trimming cost V 4 bases and J 2 bases; bases outside gene matches: 4. CDR3 coding DNA: TGCAGCGTTGTAGGGGGCACAAACTATGGCTACACCTTC. Amino acids: CSVVGGTNYGYTF.

The J gene is TRBJ2-5, the V gene TRBV6-1; D is perhaps TRBD1 (6 bases). V shed 2 bases and J shed 3 bases, with 10 bases lying between them. CDR1 and CDR2 (germline): MNHNS, SASEGT. The CDR3 has 14 amino acids. CDR3 nucleotides: TGTGCCAGCAGTGAACTTTGGACAGAAGAGACCCAGTACTTC. It is translated as CASSELWTEETQYF.

This chain links TRBV13 with TRBJ2-3, with TRBD2 matching 15 bases. CDR3 length equals 17 residues. After removal of 5 bases from V and 5 bases from J, the junction contained 8 bases not matched to a gene. From germline, CDR1 is PRHDT and CDR2 FYEKMQ (reference sequence). Written as DNA, the CDR3 is TGTGCCAGCAGCCGTAGGACTAGCGGGAGGGCCGTAGATACGCAGTATTTT. This sequence encodes CASSRRTSGRAVDTQYF.